This TCR beta chain came from a study of T cells after yellow fever vaccination. As TCR cDNA was made by 5'RACE template switching, a universal primer site and UMIs were added. MiXCR was run by TCRdb on the 5' RACE reads, yielding one entry per CDR3 protein. The repertoire includes some 350,000 distinct CDR3 sequences, 8.7% of them detected once, and more than 15% sits in the top ten. Trimming pared 1 base from V and 0 bases from J, leaving 7 bases between. The CDR3 has 15 residues. Per germline, CDR1 MGHRA and CDR2 YSYEKL. The chain recombines TRBV4-1 with TRBJ1-5, with D tentatively TRBD1 (5 bases). This TCR came from a man in his late teens or twenties who received the YFV17D yellow fever vaccine. The starting material was PBMCs, obtained on the day of the first yellow fever vaccination. CDR3 in DNA: TGCGCCAGCAGCCAAGTAAGGGGTAGCAATCAGCCCCAGCATTTT. Translated: CASSQVRGSNQPQHF.